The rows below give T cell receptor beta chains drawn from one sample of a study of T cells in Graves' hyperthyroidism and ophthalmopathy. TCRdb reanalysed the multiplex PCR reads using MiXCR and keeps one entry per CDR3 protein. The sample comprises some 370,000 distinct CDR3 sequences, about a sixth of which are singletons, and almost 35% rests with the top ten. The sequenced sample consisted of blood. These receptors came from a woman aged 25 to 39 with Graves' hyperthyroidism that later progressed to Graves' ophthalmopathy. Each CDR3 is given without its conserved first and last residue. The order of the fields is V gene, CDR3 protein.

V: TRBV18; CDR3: ASSPALPGQGADTQY
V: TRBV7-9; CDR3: ASVALGGGNTEAF
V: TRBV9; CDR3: ASNFQGEGETQY
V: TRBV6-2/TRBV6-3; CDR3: ASSRQTGTSYNEQF
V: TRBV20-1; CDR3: SARSGLVGLEQY
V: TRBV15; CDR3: ATSRAPGGDYGYT
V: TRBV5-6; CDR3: ASSFRRSSYNEQF
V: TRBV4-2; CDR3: ASSPGDRGWEQY
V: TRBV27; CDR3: ASSLRARGNTEAF
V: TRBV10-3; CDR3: AISPRTNTGELF
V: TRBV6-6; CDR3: ASSYSPQAGNTIY
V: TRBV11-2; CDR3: ATTNGPWAGELF
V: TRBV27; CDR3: ASSSRDRALEY
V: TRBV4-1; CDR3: ASSSTQSTDTQY
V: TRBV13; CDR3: ASSTPSGSAAGEQF
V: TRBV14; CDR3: ASSPMTSGISTDMQY
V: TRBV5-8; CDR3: ASSVRTGPYNEQF
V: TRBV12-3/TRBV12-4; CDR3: ATCLGGFGGELF
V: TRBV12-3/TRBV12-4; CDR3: ASSLGRSQPQH
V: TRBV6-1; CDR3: ASSNSAPLIADTQY
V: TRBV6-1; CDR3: ASSFTPHGTHKPLH
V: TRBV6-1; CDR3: ATQGTNYGHT
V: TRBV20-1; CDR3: SALGTVGNGELF
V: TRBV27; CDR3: ASSLQTVGNSPLH
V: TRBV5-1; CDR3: ASSLGRRGTSGRHEQF